A single sample gave rise to the 24 T cell receptor beta chains below, sequenced in a study of CD8+CD57+ T cells in acquired aplastic anemia. According to the study, genomic DNA was the template for TCR beta VDJ and CDR3 profiling. TCRdb itself ran the reads through MiXCR, one entry per CDR3 protein. The data hold about 170,000 distinct CDR3 sequences, with around 48% observed a single time. Flow cytometry had shown expanded CD8+CD57+ cells in the patients chosen for sequencing. The sample was sorted CD4+, CD8+, or CD8+CD57+ T cells (not recorded which) from PBMCs. These receptor sequences come from a human donor with aplastic anemia.

This rearrangement joins TRBV29-1 to TRBJ2-5; TRBD1 matches at 8 bases. The CDR3 runs to 14 residues. Per germline, CDR1 SQVTM and CDR2 ANQGSEA. The ends lost 6 bases at V and 2 bases at J; junction bases unmatched: 8. Here the CDR3 DNA reads TGCAGCGTCCGACAGGGGTCCTTGCAAGAGACCCAGTACTTC. Its protein is CSVRQGSLQETQYF.

This clonotype was counted at least ten times. The chain is built from TRBV5-1 and TRBJ2-1, with TRBD1 as a possible D gene (5 bases). The CDR3 runs to 15 residues. V lost 0 bases and J 2 bases, leaving 9 bases between the germline ends. Germline V CDR1 and CDR2: SGHRS, YFSETQ. The CDR3 DNA sequence: TGCGCCAGCAGCTTGGTTGGACAAGCCTACAATGAGCAGTTCTTC. It is translated as CASSLVGQAYNEQFF.

The sample holds many counts of this clonotype. The chain joins TRBV7-8 to TRBJ1-3, with a weak D call TRBD1 (5 bases). CDR3 length: 14 amino acids. The ends were cut back, 5 bases at V and 1 base at J, with 9 bases in the middle. The germline V gene encodes CDR1 SGHVS and CDR2 FQNEAQ. The CDR3 bases are TGTGCCAGCAGCGGGGGGGGGTCTGGAAACACCATATATTTT. Translating gives CASSGGGSGNTIYF.

In the case of this clonotype: This may come from a read error, since a much larger clone is one base off. Because it lacks the conserved phenylalanine or tryptophan at the end, this CDR3 is likely a read error. The J gene is TRBJ1-2, the V gene TRBV5-4, with TRBD1 identical over 10 bases. This CDR3 region has 14 residues. The V segment lost 4 bases and the J segment 4 bases; nucleotides outside the gene matches: 4. Germline assignment: CDR1 SGHNT and CDR2 YYREEE (reference sequence). CDR3 amino acids: CASSKDRGSYGYTI. The CDR3 nucleotides are TGTGCCAGCAGCAAGGACAGGGGGTCCTATGGCTACACCATC.

This clonotype was counted at least ten times. The chain couples TRBV3-1 to TRBJ1-1; D perhaps matches TRBD1 (5 bases). The germline V and J ends were trimmed by 2 bases and 5 bases, with 9 bases remaining between them. CDR3 length equals 13 residues. Per the germline V gene, CDR1 is LGHDT and CDR2 is YNNKEL (reference sequence). The CDR3 sequence is CASSQSGITEAFF. The CDR3 nucleotides read TGTGCCAGCAGCCAATCAGGGATTACTGAAGCTTTCTTT.

This clonotype was observed many times. The rearrangement joins TRBV6-1 to TRBJ2-1, with TRBD2 matching 15 bases. The CDR3 length is 14 residues. The trim removed 6 bases at V and 11 bases at J, leaving 5 bases unmatched. Germline CDR1 reads MNHNS; CDR2 reads SASEGT. The CDR3 reads CASRVGTSGGKQFF. CDR3 bases: TGTGCCAGCAGGGTAGGGACTAGCGGGGGGAAGCAGTTCTTC.

V usage is TRBV19 and J usage is TRBJ2-2; D unresolved. The CDR3 is 15 amino acids. Germline CDR1 and CDR2: LNHDA and SQIVND (reference sequence). Trimming pared 6 bases from V and 5 bases from J, leaving 16 bases between. The CDR3 DNA sequence: TGTGCCAGTAGAGTCCTCGGGTTCGGGACCGGGGAGCTGTTTTTT. Amino acid sequence: CASRVLGFGTGELFF.

The chain couples TRBV29-1 to TRBJ1-2; 7 bases fit TRBD1. Germline values: CDR1 SQVTM, CDR2 ANQGSEA. The CDR3 is made up of 13 amino acids. The J segment lost 4 bases and the V segment lost 6 bases, leaving 8 bases of the junction unmatched. The CDR3 region is CSVPRDSLYGYTF. In DNA, the CDR3 is TGCAGCGTCCCCCGGGACAGCCTCTATGGCTACACCTTC.

The chain carries TRBV19 and TRBJ2-7, with TRBD2 identical over 8 bases. Germline CDR1 and CDR2: LNHDA and SQIVND (reference sequence). The ends lost 5 bases at V and 3 bases at J; junction bases unmatched: 3. There are 13 residues in the CDR3. This chain's CDR3 is CASSPAGDYEQYF. As DNA, the CDR3 is TGTGCCAGTAGTCCAGCGGGAGACTACGAGCAGTACTTC. The complete variable domain, with remaining parts taken from reference TRBV19 and TRBJ2-7, reads DGGITQSPKYLFRKEGQNVTLSCEQNLNHDAMYWYRQDPGQGLRLIYYSQIVNDFQKGDIAEGYSVSREKKESFPLTVTSAQKNPTAFYLCASSPAGDYEQYFGPGTRLTVT.

This clonotype was recorded at least ten times. The CDR3 DNA follows: TGTGCCAGCAGCTTGGCCCCAGGGGACTATGAAGCTTTCTTT. It codes for CASSLAPGDYEAFF. The chain combines TRBV5-5 with TRBJ1-1; possible D gene TRBD1, 6 bases. CDR1 is SGHKS, CDR2 YYEKEE, per germline (reference sequence). CDR3 length: 14 residues. V was shortened by 0 bases and J by 7 bases, with 13 bases between the two germline ends.

This clonotype was recorded many times. This chain connects TRBV19 to TRBJ1-1, with a tentative D call TRBD1 (5 bases). Looked up from germline, CDR1 is LNHDA and CDR2 is SQIVND (reference sequence). V lost 5 bases and J lost 4, with 17 bases in between. The CDR3 runs to 15 residues. The CDR3: CASSYRLGGFTEAFF. CDR3 in DNA: TGTGCCAGTAGTTACCGCCTTGGGGGGTTCACTGAAGCTTTCTTT.

This chain connects TRBV2 to TRBJ2-1; 7 nucleotides agree with TRBD2. The CDR3 runs to 14 residues. Germline V gene data show CDR1 as SNHLY and CDR2 as FYNNEI. The V and J ends lost 11 bases and 8 bases, in that order; junction bases with no gene match: 15. CDR3 amino acids: CALWGSGYSDEQFF. The DNA of the CDR3 is TGTGCCCTCTGGGGTAGCGGGTATTCGGATGAGCAGTTCTTC.

In DNA, the CDR3 is TGTGCCAGCAGCTTGGTGGGAAGGGCAGCGAACACCGGGGAGCTGTTTTTT. As protein: CASSLVGRAANTGELFF. This chain uses TRBV5-5 with TRBJ2-2; no clear D gene. Trimming removed 0 bases from V and 0 bases from J, with 12 bases in between. Germline CDR1 SGHKS, CDR2 YYEKEE (reference sequence). The CDR3 runs to 17 residues.

The V gene is TRBV25-1, the J gene TRBJ2-3; the match to TRBD2 covers 7 bases. Germline V gene data show CDR1 as MGHDK and CDR2 as SYGVNS. The CDR3 sequence is 14 residues long. The V gene end was trimmed by 6 bases and the J gene end by 8 bases; junction bases not matched to a gene: 11. Here the CDR3 reads CASSQGLEGVTQYF. CDR3 nucleotides: TGTGCCAGCAGCCAAGGACTAGAGGGAGTTACGCAGTATTTT.

The V and J genes are TRBV7-9 and TRBJ2-7; 7 bases match TRBD1. Trimming cost V 0 bases and J 3 bases; bases outside gene matches: 2. The CDR3 covers 14 residues. Germline V gives CDR1 SEHNR, CDR2 FQNEAQ (reference sequence). The CDR3 loop is CASSLAQGIYEQYF. CDR3 nucleotides: TGTGCCAGCAGCTTAGCACAGGGGATCTACGAGCAGTACTTC.

This clonotype was recorded many times. This chain connects TRBV11-2 to TRBJ1-3; D uncertain. The V end lost 3 bases, the J end lost 0 bases, and 18 bases lay between the germline ends. The CDR3 is 18 amino acids. Germline values: CDR1 SGHAT, CDR2 FQNNGV. CDR3 nucleotides: TGTGCCAGCAGCTTTTCCCAGTCCACCAAACTCTCTGGAAACACCATATATTTT. This codes for CASSFSQSTKLSGNTIYF.

This chain joins TRBV6-6 and TRBJ2-4; 11 positions match TRBD2. CDR1 is MNHNY, CDR2 SVGAGI, per germline (reference sequence). CDR3 size: 14 residues. With 6 bases clipped from V and 8 bases from J, the junction kept 6 bases outside the gene matches. CDR3 residues: CASSYIAGGDIQYF. Written as DNA, the CDR3 is TGTGCCAGCAGCTATATAGCGGGGGGGGACATTCAGTACTTC.

This clonotype showed up many times. The chain combines TRBV6-1 with TRBJ1-2; 8 bases match TRBD1. This CDR3 has 14 amino acids. Germline V gene sequence: CDR1 MNHNS, CDR2 SASEGT. J gave up 7 bases and V 1 base, and 5 bases lay outside the gene matches. CDR3 sequence reads: CASSEVRTGTGYTF. The CDR3 DNA sequence: TGTGCCAGCAGTGAAGTGAGGACAGGGACTGGCTACACCTTC.

This sequence joins TRBV10-2 and TRBJ2-3; 9 bases align to TRBD2. The CDR3 contains 14 residues. Trimming took 8 bases from V and 7 from J; bases not matched to a gene: 10. Per the germline V gene, CDR1 is WSHSY and CDR2 is SAAADI. The CDR3 sequence: CASGLSGSGNTQYF. The CDR3 region has the DNA TGCGCCAGCGGCCTTAGCGGGAGCGGGAATACGCAGTATTTT.

This chain joins TRBV20-1 and TRBJ1-2; tentative D call: TRBD1 (5 bases). With 3 bases removed from V and 2 bases from J, the gap between germline ends came to 10 bases. The CDR3 length is 13 residues. Germline loops: CDR1 DFQATT, CDR2 SNEGSKA (reference sequence). The DNA for the CDR3 is TGCAGTGCTAGGGGACTGACCAACTATGGCTACACCTTC. As protein: CSARGLTNYGYTF.

The chain has TRBV3-1 and TRBJ1-2; 9 bases map to TRBD1. Germline V lookup: CDR1 LGHDT, CDR2 YNNKEL (reference sequence). Trimming removed 5 bases from V and 0 bases from J; junction bases left unmatched: 10. The CDR3 contains 17 residues. The CDR3 nucleotides read TGTGCCAGCAGCAAGACAGGGGGAGCCTCAGCTAACTATGGCTACACCTTC. Amino acid sequence: CASSKTGGASANYGYTF.

V usage is TRBV4-1 and J usage is TRBJ1-6; 8 bases match TRBD1. V shed 1 base, J shed 7 bases, and the junction held 9 bases outside the gene matches. CDR3 length: 17 amino acids. Germline assignment: CDR1 MGHRA and CDR2 YSYEKL. The CDR3 sequence: CASSQGPGTGGNSPLHF. The DNA for the CDR3 is TGCGCCAGCAGCCAAGGTCCGGGGACAGGAGGCAATTCACCCCTCCACTTT.

The chain links TRBV18 to TRBJ2-2; D possibly corresponds to TRBD2 (5 bases). V was trimmed by 3 bases and J by 8 bases, leaving 16 bases between them. This CDR3 comprises 15 residues. Germline V lookup: CDR1 KGHSH, CDR2 LQKENI. The CDR3 protein is CASSPAGSVSGELFF. CDR3 coding DNA: TGTGCCAGCTCACCGGCCGGTAGCGTCTCAGGGGAGCTGTTTTTT.

The table lists this clonotype with a few counts. This chain joins TRBV27 and TRBJ2-2; D gene unclear. This CDR3 has 15 residues. V gave up 2 bases and J gave up 0 bases, with 7 bases separating them. Per germline, CDR1 MNHEY and CDR2 SMNVEV (reference sequence). The CDR3 reads CASSLVASNTGELFF. In DNA form, the CDR3 reads TGTGCCAGCAGTTTAGTGGCTTCGAACACCGGGGAGCTGTTTTTT.